This T cell receptor (beta chain) is drawn from a study of T cells in Graves' hyperthyroidism and ophthalmopathy. Whole-study findings and limits: Blood also contained most expanded thyroid clonotypes above 0.001.

Fresh peripheral blood, 10 ml, yielded the PBMCs. RNA transcripts gave rise to amplified TCR beta CDR3 regions. TCR CDR3 regions were first amplified by RT-PCR with HTBI primers. TCRdb called the multiplex PCR reads again in MiXCR, with one record for every CDR3 protein. Among hundreds of thousands of distinct CDR3 sequences, roughly 37% were seen once, and the ten largest hold more than 7%. With regard to this clonotype: As yet, its antigen is unknown. This may be a read error, as it is one base from a much larger clone.

The ends lost 6 bases at V and 3 bases at J; junction bases unmatched: 3. From germline, CDR1 is SNHLY and CDR2 FYNNEI. This CDR3 contains 13 residues. The sequenced material came from blood. The sequence was obtained from a man younger than 35 with Graves' hyperthyroidism. The chain recombines TRBV2 with TRBJ2-5, with TRBD1 matching over 8 bases. The DNA for the CDR3 is TGTGCCAGCAGGCAGACAGGGGAAGAGACCCAGTACTTC. This gives the protein CASRQTGEETQYF.